What follows are 8 T cell receptor beta chains derived from one specimen sequenced in a study of human thymus T cells. Resections were taken during corrective heart surgery, and the thymus tissue came from these. Sequencing was performed with immunoSEQ multiplex PCR; in TCRdb, only in-frame clones are kept and a portion is missing. The sample records some 72,000 clones, 90% to 97% being singletons. The sequenced sample consisted of thymus tissue. The receptors stem from a boy younger than two with a congenital heart defect but otherwise immunologically healthy.

V and J are TRBV6-5 and TRBJ1-5, with unresolved D. This CDR3 region has 14 residues. Deletions cut 4 bases from V and 3 bases from J, with 10 bases between. Germline CDR1 reads MNHEY; CDR2 reads SVGAGI. The CDR3, as DNA: TGTGCCAGCAGTTCCTCAGTGGCCAATCAGCCCCAGCATTTT. Its protein product is CASSSSVANQPQHF.

The rearrangement uses TRBV6-1 and TRBJ1-1; D perhaps matches TRBD1 (6 bases). Germline values: CDR1 MNHNS, CDR2 SASEGT. The CDR3 loop spans 17 amino acids. Trimming took off 2 bases at V and 0 bases at J, with 16 bases between the two ends. This chain's CDR3 is CASSETQGPTMNTEAFF. CDR3 sequence (DNA): TGTGCCAGCAGTGAAACACAGGGTCCCACCATGAACACTGAAGCTTTCTTT.

This clone was picked up one time. The rearrangement joins TRBV28 to TRBJ2-7, with 7 bases lining up with TRBD2. Germline trimming cut 7 bases from V and 2 bases from J; bases unmatched to any gene: 14. The CDR3 consists of 16 residues. From germline, CDR1 is MDHEN and CDR2 SYDVKM. The CDR3 here is CASTPWGTGTTYEQYF. In DNA form, the CDR3 reads TGTGCCAGCACCCCGTGGGGGACCGGGACTACCTACGAGCAGTACTTC.

In its sample, this clone was seen once. The chain has TRBV28 and TRBJ1-5, with TRBD1 as a possible D gene (6 bases). The V and J ends lost 1 base and 5 bases respectively, with 9 bases between them. This CDR3 is 14 amino acids long. The germline gives CDR1 MDHEN, CDR2 SYDVKM. The CDR3 spells CASSLLTGYQPQHF. DNA of the CDR3: TGTGCCAGCAGTTTATTAACAGGGTATCAGCCCCAGCATTTT.

The J gene is TRBJ2-7, the V gene TRBV7-8; 11 nucleotides match TRBD1. V gave up 4 bases and J gave up 2 bases; unmatched junction bases: 13. CDR1 is SGHVS, CDR2 FQNEAQ, per germline. The length of the CDR3 is 18 residues. The CDR3 loop reads CASSSRRTGGFPPYEQYF. The CDR3 nucleotides are TGTGCCAGCAGCTCCCGTAGGACAGGGGGCTTCCCGCCCTACGAGCAGTACTTC. The full variable domain, in which reference TRBV7-8 and TRBJ2-7 provide the parts outside the CDR3, is GAGVSQSPRYKVAKRGQDVALRCDPISGHVSLFWYQQALGQGPEFLTYFQNEAQLDKSGLPSDRFFAERPEGSVSTLKIQRTQQEDSAVYLCASSSRRTGGFPPYEQYFGPGTRLTVT.

The chain is built from TRBV5-1 and TRBJ1-1; 7 bases align to TRBD1. V shed 1 base, J shed 1 base, and the junction held 10 bases outside the gene matches. From germline, CDR1 is SGHRS and CDR2 YFSETQ. The CDR3 loop spans 17 amino acids. The CDR3 is CASSLTLLTGTNTEAFF. CDR3 nucleotide sequence: TGCGCCAGCAGCTTGACCCTCTTGACAGGGACGAACACTGAAGCTTTCTTT. The variable domain in full, with the rest retrieved from reference TRBV5-1 and TRBJ1-1, is KAGVTQTPRYLIKTRGQQVTLSCSPISGHRSVSWYQQTPGQGLQFLFEYFSETQRNKGNFPGRFSGRQFSNSRSEMNVSTLELGDSALYLCASSLTLLTGTNTEAFFGQGTRLTVV.

This clone was seen just once. The V and J genes are TRBV10-3 and TRBJ1-2; D unclear. Per germline, CDR1 ENHRY and CDR2 SYGVKD. The CDR3 runs to 13 residues. Trimming removed 11 bases at V and 3 bases at J, with 16 bases between. The CDR3 DNA follows: TGTGCCGTATCCGGTCTTGGGGACTATGGCTACACCTTC. It specifies CAVSGLGDYGYTF.

The chain links TRBV4-1 to TRBJ2-2; D is possibly TRBD1 or TRBD2 (5 bases each). The V gene lost 0 bases and the J gene lost 5 bases, with 10 bases spanning the gap. Germline CDR1 MGHRA, CDR2 YSYEKL. This CDR3 is 15 amino acids long. CDR3 in DNA: TGCGCCAGCAGCCAAGATGGGTGGGGGACCGGGGAGCTGTTTTTT. It codes for CASSQDGWGTGELFF.